The T cell receptor (beta chain) under discussion was sequenced for a study of T-cell reconstitution after alpha-beta-depleted transplantation in children. In germline, CDR1 is SGHTA, CDR2 FQGNSA. After removal of 8 bases from V and 8 bases from J, the junction contained 8 bases not matched to a gene. The CDR3 loop spans 13 amino acids. During its preparation, the TCRbeta library received unique molecular identifiers. From the PCR reads, TCRdb called clonotypes with MiXCR, one entry per CDR3 protein. The repertoire consists of more than 85,000 distinct CDR3 sequences, with around 10% occurring once and the leading ten covering approximately 7.9%. In this sample, this clonotype turned up a few times.

The chain combines TRBV7-2 with TRBJ1-1, with 10 bases identical to TRBD1. This material consisted of PBMCs from the stem cell graft donor, taken from the stem cell graft. This TCR came from a human donor who donated a stem cell graft to a child with acute lymphoblastic leukemia. This CDR3 reads CASLDRGLNEAFF. CDR3 DNA: TGTGCCAGCTTAGACAGGGGGCTAAACGAAGCTTTCTTT. Complete variable domain (other parts from reference TRBV7-2 and TRBJ1-1): GAGVSQSPSNKVTEKGKDVELRCDPISGHTALYWYRQSLGQGLEFLIYFQGNSAPDKSGLPSDRFSAERTGGSVSTLTIQRTQQEDSAVYLCASLDRGLNEAFFGQGTRLTVV.